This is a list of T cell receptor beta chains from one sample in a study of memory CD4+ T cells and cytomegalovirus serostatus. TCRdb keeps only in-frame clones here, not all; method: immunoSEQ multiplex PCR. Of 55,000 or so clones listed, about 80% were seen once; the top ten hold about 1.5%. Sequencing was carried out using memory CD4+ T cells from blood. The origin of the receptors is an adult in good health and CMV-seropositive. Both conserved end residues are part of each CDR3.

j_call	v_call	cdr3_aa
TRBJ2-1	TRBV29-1	CSVEWHVYNEQFF
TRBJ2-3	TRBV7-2	CASSMGTGAGDTQYF
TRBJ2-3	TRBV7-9	CASSLQGGSPDTQYF
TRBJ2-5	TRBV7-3	CASSLGNRRETQYF
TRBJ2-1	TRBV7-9	CASSLGWKNEQFF
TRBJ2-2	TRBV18	CASSGPGTNTGELFF
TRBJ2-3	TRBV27	CASSLREGLTDTQYF
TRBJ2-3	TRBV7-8	CASSFWYGGRTDTQYF
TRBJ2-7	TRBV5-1	CASSYGTPPIYEQYF
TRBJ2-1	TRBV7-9	CASSLGLAGMIYNEQFF
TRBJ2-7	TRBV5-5	CASSRDRENEQYF
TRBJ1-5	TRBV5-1	CASSLVGTKGQPQHF
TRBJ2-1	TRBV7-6	CASTPVGGWGEQFF
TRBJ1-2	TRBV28	CASSFRDFYGYTF
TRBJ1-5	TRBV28	CASSPGVLSNQPQHF
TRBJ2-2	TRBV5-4	CASSLGGRGTGELFF
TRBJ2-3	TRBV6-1	CASARLAGVDTQYF
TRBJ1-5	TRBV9	CASSVGQSNQPQHF
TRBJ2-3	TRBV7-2	CASSLVGSRQGSNTQYF
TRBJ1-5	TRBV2	CASTTSDRGFQPQHF
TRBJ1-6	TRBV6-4	CASSEGQGLPLHF
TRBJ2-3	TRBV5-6	CASTLYRPRGTDTQYF
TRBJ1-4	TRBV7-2	CASRVQTTPNEKLFF
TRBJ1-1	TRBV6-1	CASREPGQGLNTEAFF
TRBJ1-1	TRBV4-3	CASSQRGQGGTEAFF
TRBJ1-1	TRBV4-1	CASSQAPGTSVNTEAFF
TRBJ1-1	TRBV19	CASTGGGRNKNTEAFF
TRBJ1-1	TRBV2	CASSSARMNTEAFF
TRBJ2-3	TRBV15	CATSRDLSPGGDTQYF
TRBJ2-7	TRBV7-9	CASSLGGRVYEQYF
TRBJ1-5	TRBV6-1	CASSQDWGISAQHF
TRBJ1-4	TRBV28	CASSETGGNEKLFF
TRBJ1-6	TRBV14	CASSQVQGESPLHF
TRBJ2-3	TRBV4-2	CASSQATTHTDTQYF
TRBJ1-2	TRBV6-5	CASSPDKSNYGYTF
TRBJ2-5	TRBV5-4	CASSMPKETQYF
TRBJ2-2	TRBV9	CASSVGTGGTGELFF
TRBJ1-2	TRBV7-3	CATPEEFRPGVLAYGYTF
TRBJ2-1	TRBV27	CASSLYGTSPTQQFF
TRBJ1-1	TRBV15	CATSSPNTEAFF
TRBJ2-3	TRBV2	CASSETSGDTDTQYF
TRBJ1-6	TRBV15	CATSRVIPGSPLHF
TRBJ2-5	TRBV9	CASSVGSLVETQYF
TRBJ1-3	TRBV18	CASCPLGDSSGNTIYF
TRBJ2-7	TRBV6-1	CASSEHLAGGYEQYF
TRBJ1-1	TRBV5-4	CASSLEGLPTEAFF
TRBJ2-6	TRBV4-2	CASSRGQGSSGANVLTF
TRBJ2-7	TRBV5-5	CASSSSPDNSYEQYF
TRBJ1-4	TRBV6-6	CASRRAGNEKLFF
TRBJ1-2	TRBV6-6	CASSHPTGGNYGYTF
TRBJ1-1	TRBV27	CASTPKERAEAFF
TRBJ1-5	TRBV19	CASSLPLGQRVGQPQHF
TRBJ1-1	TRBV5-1	CASSLAGQGAITEAFF
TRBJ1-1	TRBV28	CASSSRTGTIEAFF
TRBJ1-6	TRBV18	CASSVDKTNSPLHF
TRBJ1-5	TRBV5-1	CASSLGGSGQPQHF
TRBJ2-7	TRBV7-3	CASSFSSDRAYEQYF
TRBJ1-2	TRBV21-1	CASSKGLPYGYTF
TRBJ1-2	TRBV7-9	CASSLDSTAGLNNYGYTF